Shown below are 29 T cell receptor beta chains from a single sample sequenced in a study of shared clonotypes between healthy human individuals (dated by TCRdb to between 2020 and 2021). The library was prepared using the immunoSEQ multiplex PCR assay. In TCRdb, the immuneACCESS table is reduced to in-frame sequences with V and J assigned. These tables do not hold every clone; where another copy was compared, an unresolved V gene accounts for under half, and the others remain unexplained. The sample table holds about 1.1 million clones, of which 78% were seen once. In total, the top ten clones hold 0.55% to 0.7% of the sample. Input material: memory CD4+ T cells from PBMCs. This specimen's cell subset or site label, interpreted: CD45RA-negative fraction. The receptors here all came from a man aged 18 to 30 in good health. Some clones in this sample may be carry-over from other donors' samples.

The chain uses TRBV7-2 and TRBJ2-3; 7 nucleotides line up with TRBD2. V was pared by 5 bases and J by 4 bases, with 9 bases of the junction left unmatched. The CDR3 spans 15 residues. The V gene's germline CDR1 is SGHTA and CDR2 FQGNSA. This CDR3 reads CASSPDLTSSDTQYF. The CDR3 coding sequence is TGTGCCAGCAGCCCCGACCTGACTAGCTCAGATACGCAGTATTTT.

The rearrangement uses TRBV7-2 and TRBJ2-4; TRBD1 agrees at 8 bases. V was clipped by 8 bases and J by 8 bases; unmatched bases: 11. Germline V CDR1 and CDR2: SGHTA, FQGNSA. The CDR3 extends over 14 amino acids. The CDR3 sequence is CASEQGARRDIQYF. The DNA of the CDR3 is TGTGCCAGCGAGCAGGGGGCGCGGAGGGACATTCAGTACTTC.

This chain uses TRBV6-1 with TRBJ1-2; the D is unclear. The length of the CDR3 is 14 residues. With 4 bases removed from V and 8 bases from J, the gap between germline ends came to 17 bases. Germline-derived CDR1 and CDR2 are MNHNS and SASEGT. Here the CDR3 reads CASSGSVYGRGYTF. Written as DNA, the CDR3 is TGTGCCAGCAGTGGATCCGTTTACGGAAGGGGCTACACCTTC.

The rearrangement joins TRBV11-3 to TRBJ1-6; D remains ambiguous. Germline V gene sequence: CDR1 SGHNT, CDR2 YENEEA. The CDR3 extends over 13 amino acids. Trimming took 2 bases from V and 8 from J, leaving 7 bases between them. DNA of the CDR3: TGTGCCAGCAGCTTAAGCTGGGATTCACCCCTCCACTTT. This sequence encodes CASSLSWDSPLHF.

This clone was seen ten or more times. Other DNA sequences in this specimen translate into the identical CDR3. The chain combines TRBV28 with TRBJ2-7; D gene ambiguous. CDR3 size: 12 residues. Trimming removed 3 bases at V and 6 bases at J, with 9 bases between. Germline V lookup: CDR1 MDHEN, CDR2 SYDVKM. The CDR3: CASSLKPGEQYF. The DNA of the CDR3 is TGTGCCAGCAGTTTGAAGCCGGGCGAGCAGTACTTC.

The J gene is TRBJ2-3, the V gene TRBV4-2; possible D gene TRBD2, 6 bases. Deletions cut 2 bases from V and 4 bases from J, with 7 bases between. CDR3 length: 13 residues. Germline V CDR1 and CDR2: LGHNA, YNFKEQ. CDR3 loop: CASSQTSPDTQYF. CDR3 DNA: TGTGCCAGCAGCCAAACTAGCCCAGATACGCAGTATTTT.

The chain uses TRBV2 and TRBJ2-5; D may correspond to TRBD1 or TRBD2 (5 bases each). Germline lookup yields CDR1 SNHLY and CDR2 FYNNEI. Deletions cut 6 bases from V and 7 bases from J, with 18 bases between. The CDR3 consists of 14 residues. CDR3 nucleotide sequence: TGTGCCAGCAGCCAATCTTCCGGGGACGCGACCCAGTACTTC. Translated, it gives CASSQSSGDATQYF.

The chain is built from TRBV20-1 and TRBJ2-3; the D call may be TRBD1 or TRBD2 (5 bases each). Germline V gene sequence: CDR1 DFQATT, CDR2 SNEGSKA (reference sequence). The CDR3 has 11 residues. The CDR3 reads CSGDGTDTQYF. CDR3 coding DNA: TGCAGCGGGGACGGCACAGATACGCAGTATTTT.

V usage is TRBV18 and J usage is TRBJ2-2; tentatively, D is TRBD2 (6 bases). The length of the CDR3 is 16 residues. CDR1 and CDR2 from the germline V gene are KGHSH and LQKENI. Trimming took 4 bases from V and 0 from J, leaving 12 bases between them. The CDR3 here is CASSLHPSANTGELFF. CDR3 nucleotides: TGTGCCAGCTCACTTCACCCTAGCGCGAACACCGGGGAGCTGTTTTTT.

This rearrangement joins TRBV7-2 to TRBJ2-3, with D possibly TRBD1 on 5 matching bases. Trimming removed 4 bases from V and 4 bases from J, with 18 bases in between. The CDR3 has 16 residues. Germline CDR1 reads SGHTA; CDR2 reads FQGNSA. The CDR3 DNA reads TGTGCCAGCAGCTCCCGCCGCGGACAAGCCCCAGATACGCAGTATTTT. Translation: CASSSRRGQAPDTQYF.

This clone was picked up one time. The chain couples TRBV6-1 to TRBJ2-7, with 9 nucleotides matching TRBD1. This CDR3 spans 16 amino acids. Losses at the gene ends were 0 bases for V and 2 bases for J; bases not matched to a gene: 5. Germline CDR1 and CDR2: MNHNS and SASEGT. Here the CDR3 DNA reads TGTGCCAGCAGTGAAGCGGGGACAGGGTATACCTACGAGCAGTACTTC. This translates into CASSEAGTGYTYEQYF.

This sequence joins TRBV11-2 and TRBJ2-5; TRBD2 agrees at 8 bases. Looked up from germline, CDR1 is SGHAT and CDR2 is FQNNGV. CDR3 size: 13 residues. V lost 6 bases and J lost 4; bases outside the gene matches: 4. In nucleotides, the CDR3 is TGTGCCAGCAGACGACTAGCGATAGAGACCCAGTACTTC. Translation gives CASRRLAIETQYF.

This chain links TRBV7-3 with TRBJ1-1, with no clear D. V lost 5 bases and J lost 0, with 7 bases in between. Germline lookup yields CDR1 SGHTA and CDR2 FQGTGA. This CDR3 has 13 amino acids. This CDR3 reads CASSAGLNTEAFF. DNA of the CDR3: TGTGCCAGCAGCGCCGGGTTGAACACTGAAGCTTTCTTT.

This chain uses TRBV30 with TRBJ2-5; tentative D call: TRBD1 (6 bases). The CDR3 length is 12 residues. Germline CDR1 GTSNPN, CDR2 SVGIG (reference sequence). Trimming left V 2 bases short and J 7 bases short, with 11 bases between. For the CDR3, the DNA is TGTGCCTGGAGTAGGGGGTTCGGGACCCAGTACTTC. Amino acid sequence: CAWSRGFGTQYF.

CDR3 sequence: CASSQERREGYEQYF. CDR3 DNA: TGTGCCAGCAGCCAAGAACGGCGGGAGGGCTACGAGCAGTACTTC. The chain uses TRBV4-2 and TRBJ2-7; 9 nucleotides match TRBD2. J gave up 3 bases and V 0 bases, and 3 bases lay outside the gene matches. From germline, CDR1 is LGHNA and CDR2 YNFKEQ. This CDR3 has 15 residues.

The chain recombines TRBV30 with TRBJ2-1, with D maybe TRBD2 (6 bases). Germline V CDR1 and CDR2: GTSNPN, SVGIG (reference sequence). This CDR3 has 15 residues. Between the trimmed V and J ends, which lost 0 bases and 7 bases, there was a span of 16 bases. The CDR3 loop is CAWSVLGLLENEQFF. The DNA of the CDR3 is TGTGCCTGGAGTGTACTAGGACTACTGGAAAATGAGCAGTTCTTC.

The genes are TRBV2 and TRBJ2-2; 14 nucleotides match TRBD2. CDR1 is SNHLY and CDR2 is FYNNEI in the germline V gene. The CDR3 sequence is 15 residues long. J lost 6 bases, V lost 4 bases, and 1 base had no gene match. The CDR3 region is CASSVGLAGAGELFF. The CDR3, as DNA: TGTGCCAGCAGTGTGGGACTAGCGGGAGCCGGGGAGCTGTTTTTT.

V gene TRBV7-2 combines with J gene TRBJ1-1; D call uncertain. The CDR3 sequence is 15 residues long. Germline-derived CDR1 and CDR2 are SGHTA and FQGNSA. The V gene lost 5 bases and the J gene lost 1 base, with 14 bases spanning the gap. As DNA, the CDR3 is TGTGCCAGCAGCCCGTATAGAGCGGGGAACACTGAAGCTTTCTTT. Amino acids: CASSPYRAGNTEAFF.

This clone was seen once. This chain connects TRBV29-1 to TRBJ1-1; 7 nucleotides line up with TRBD1. V trimming: 7 bases; J trimming: 1 base; junction bases outside the gene matches: 6. The CDR3 is 13 residues long. Germline V gene sequence: CDR1 SQVTM, CDR2 ANQGSEA. This CDR3 reads CSAEGQPNTEAFF. CDR3 DNA: TGCAGCGCCGAGGGACAGCCGAACACTGAAGCTTTCTTT.

The V gene is TRBV9, the J gene TRBJ2-5; 14 bases align to TRBD2. V shed 4 bases, J shed 5 bases, and the junction held 10 bases outside the gene matches. This CDR3 has 17 residues. The germline gives CDR1 SGDLS, CDR2 YYNGEE. The CDR3 spells CASSPRGTSGRGETQYF. Written as DNA, the CDR3 is TGTGCCAGCAGCCCGAGGGGGACTAGCGGGAGAGGGGAGACCCAGTACTTC.

The rearrangement links TRBV6-1 to TRBJ1-2; tentatively, D is TRBD1 (6 bases). The CDR3 has 14 residues. V was shortened by 3 bases and J by 5 bases, with 13 bases between the two germline ends. The germline CDR1 and CDR2 sequences are MNHNS and SASEGT. The CDR3 bases are TGTGCCAGCAGTGAGGACAGAGGGAGGTATGGCTACACCTTC. As protein: CASSEDRGRYGYTF.

This clone was recorded only once. The V call is TRBV2, the J call TRBJ2-7; no clear D gene. The CDR3 consists of 9 residues. Looked up from germline, CDR1 is SNHLY and CDR2 is FYNNEI. V lost 5 bases to trimming and J lost 7 bases, with 3 bases between them. For the CDR3, the DNA is TGTGCCAGCAGTAGAGAGCAGTACTTC. Translating it yields CASSREQYF.

This clone was counted once. V usage is TRBV28 and J usage is TRBJ1-5; no definite D call. Germline CDR1 MDHEN, CDR2 SYDVKM. The CDR3 extends over 16 amino acids. V gave up 3 bases and J gave up 1 base, with 13 bases separating them. The CDR3 region is CASSFAARASNQPQHF. The DNA for the CDR3 is TGTGCCAGCAGTTTTGCCGCTCGGGCGAGCAATCAGCCCCAGCATTTT.

The V and J genes are TRBV25-1 and TRBJ1-1; a possible D gene is TRBD1 (5 bases). The V gene's germline CDR1 is MGHDK and CDR2 SYGVNS. The germline V and J ends were trimmed by 6 bases and 1 base, with 6 bases remaining between them. The CDR3 is 12 residues long. The chain's CDR3 is CASRGQNTEAFF. The CDR3 nucleotides are TGTGCCAGCAGAGGACAGAACACTGAAGCTTTCTTT.

The rearrangement joins TRBV7-8 to TRBJ2-5; 9 bases fit TRBD2. V lost 3 bases, J lost 5 bases, and 10 bases stayed unmatched. The germline CDR1 and CDR2 sequences are SGHVS and FQNEAQ. This CDR3 comprises 16 residues. CDR3 in amino acids: CASSLPGLAGWETQYF. CDR3 nucleotide sequence: TGTGCCAGCAGCTTGCCCGGCCTAGCGGGGTGGGAGACCCAGTACTTC.

The V call is TRBV4-1, the J call TRBJ1-1; tentative D call: TRBD1 (5 bases). Germline CDR1 is MGHRA and CDR2 is YSYEKL. V was pared by 0 bases and J by 4 bases, with 12 bases between. The CDR3 totals 15 residues. The CDR3 DNA is TGCGCCAGCAGCCAAGATCGTAATAGGGGCACTGAAGCTTTCTTT. Encoded protein: CASSQDRNRGTEAFF.

The chain joins TRBV7-9 to TRBJ2-7, with 11 nucleotides matching TRBD2. Looked up from germline, CDR1 is SEHNR and CDR2 is FQNEAQ (reference sequence). There are 15 residues in the CDR3. J gave up 3 bases and V 1 base, and 2 bases lay outside the gene matches. CDR3 in amino acids: CASSLVTSGSYEQYF. DNA for the CDR3: TGTGCCAGCAGCTTAGTTACTAGCGGGAGCTACGAGCAGTACTTC.

This chain uses TRBV7-2 with TRBJ2-2; D perhaps matches TRBD1 (6 bases). There are 15 residues in the CDR3. The germline V and J ends were trimmed by 5 bases and 4 bases, with 14 bases remaining between them. CDR1 is SGHTA, CDR2 FQGNSA, per germline. DNA for the CDR3: TGTGCCAGCAGCGCCGCCAGGGGATCCACCGGGGAGCTGTTTTTT. It translates to CASSAARGSTGELFF.

This clone was observed many times. The chain has TRBV9 and TRBJ2-1; D gene ambiguous. The CDR3 is 12 residues long. V was clipped by 3 bases and J by 10 bases, with 11 bases between them. Per the germline V gene, CDR1 is SGDLS and CDR2 is YYNGEE. The CDR3 here is CASSGTGEEQFF. The DNA of the CDR3 is TGTGCCAGCAGCGGAACTGGCGAGGAGCAGTTCTTC.